This T cell receptor (beta chain) came from a study of PD-1 blockade in classical Hodgkin lymphoma (dated by TCRdb to the early 2020s). Some background on the complete study: Nivolumab dosing was 3 mg/kg intravenously every 2 weeks, continuing until either disease progression or unacceptable toxicity. A peripheral blood immune signature of response to PD-1 blockade in classical Hodgkin lymphoma was defined using TCR beta sequencing and CyTOF. Findings and caveats that apply to the study as a whole: The study was limited to a single clinical trial cohort, and causes of repertoire differences, possibly disease activity or prior therapy, remained undefined. Lower diversity was observed in patients in whom nivolumab was started less than 1 year after ASCT, and these patients were excluded from later analyses so that confounding by immune reconstitution would be avoided. Baseline TCR diversity was reported to be lower in newly diagnosed patients than in healthy donors and to be lower still in relapsed/refractory patients. Trial patients with a complete response had baseline diversity similar to that of newly diagnosed patients, while partial responders and progressors had significantly lower diversity. A significant rise by C4D1 was seen in CD4+ but not CD8+ TCR diversity (p=0.0027 vs p=0.16), with the rise being most apparent in complete responders (p=0.02).

The Qiagen DNeasy kit was used to extract genomic DNA from unsorted PBMCs and from the negatively selected CD4+ and CD8+ fractions. Using primers that anneal to V and J segments, immunoSEQ multiplex PCR amplified the TCR beta CDR3 regions. Amplification bias was minimized using a synthetic immune receptor repertoire, and residual bias was removed computationally after sequencing. The paper's processing steps were these. Custom Python scripts were used to quantify repertoire diversity as the Shannon entropy index. Unsorted, CD4+ and CD8+ repertoires were analyzed separately, except in combined analyses where CD4+ and CD8+ sequences were merged in silico. A clone was considered expanded if an increase in frequency of at least 2-fold after treatment relative to C1D1 was found, and a pseudocount of 0.5 was applied to clones undetected at baseline. Singleton clones were defined as clones with 0 or 1 copy at C1D1, and non-singleton clones were defined as clones with 2 or more copies. Clones expanded in unsorted samples were annotated as CD4+, CD8+ or unknown by matching protein sequences in sorted samples from the same patient. Wilcoxon tests on paired samples were used to test changes in diversity from C1D1 to C4D1. The clones in this table, taken by TCRdb from immuneACCESS, are in-frame only. Not every clone is retained; where verified, under half of the shortfall comes from an unresolved V gene, and the cause of the rest is unknown. D and trimming come from the DNA, and the V and J calls and clone size come from that table. The sample table contains tens of thousands of clones; only one count was recorded for 90% of them. 2.9% of the sample goes to the ten largest clones.

Sample time point, as interpreted from the label and publication: cycle 4 day 1 (C4D1), after 5 to 7 weeks of nivolumab. Every trial patient had relapsed after autologous stem cell transplantation, and cohorts A, B and C differed in prior brentuximab vedotin exposure. A total of roughly 60 patients with relapsed/refractory classical Hodgkin lymphoma made up the trial cohort, and each patient's best overall response was complete response, partial response or progressive disease. In the multi-cohort phase II CheckMate 205 trial, trial patients received single-agent nivolumab. An independent review committee assessed best overall response using the 2007 International Working Group response criteria. Trial PBMCs were collected immediately before nivolumab initiation (C1D1) and during therapy at cycle 2 day 1 and cycle 4 day 1. After peripheral blood was drawn into 8 mL Vacutainer Cell Preparation Tubes, PBMCs were isolated by centrifugation and then cryopreserved.

V is clipped by 7 bases and J by 2 bases, and the sequence between their germline boundaries is 9 bases long. From the germline V gene, CDR1 is MDHEN and CDR2 is SYDVKM. There are 12 amino acids in the CDR3, from cysteine to phenylalanine inclusive. This entry keeps only the CDR3 DNA: 36 bases, framed from base 1. Concerning this clone itself: The antigen this receptor binds is unknown. Base qualities are missing; no much larger clone stands one base away.

The V and J genes are TRBV28 and TRBJ2-7, with no D gene named confidently. This clonotype originated in a human donor with classical Hodgkin lymphoma. Sequencing was performed on peripheral blood mononuclear cells (PBMCs), taken before the fourth cycle of nivolumab. The DNA sequence is TGTGCCAGCAAGACTGGGACCTACGAGCAGTACTTC. The translation is CASKTGTYEQYF.